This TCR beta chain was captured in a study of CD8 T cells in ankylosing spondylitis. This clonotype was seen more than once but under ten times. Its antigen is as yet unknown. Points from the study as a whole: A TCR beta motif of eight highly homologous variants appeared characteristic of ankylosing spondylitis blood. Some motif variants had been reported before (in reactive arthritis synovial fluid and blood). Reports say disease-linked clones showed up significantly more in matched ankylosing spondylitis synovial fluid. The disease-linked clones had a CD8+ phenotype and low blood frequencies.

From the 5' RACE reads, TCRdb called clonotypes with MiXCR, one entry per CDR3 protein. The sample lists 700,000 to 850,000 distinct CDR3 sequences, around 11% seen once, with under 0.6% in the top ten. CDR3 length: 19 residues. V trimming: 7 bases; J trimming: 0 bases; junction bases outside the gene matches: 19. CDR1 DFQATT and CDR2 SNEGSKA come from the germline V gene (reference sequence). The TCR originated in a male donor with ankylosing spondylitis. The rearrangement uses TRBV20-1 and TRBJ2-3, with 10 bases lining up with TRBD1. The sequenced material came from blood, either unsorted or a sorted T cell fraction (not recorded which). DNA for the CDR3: TGCAGTGTCGCGGTTGCGCCGGGACAGGGGACACGTAGCACAGATACGCAGTATTTT. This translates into CSVAVAPGQGTRSTDTQYF.